This T cell receptor beta chain is from a study of blood T cell repertoires in COVID-19. Across the whole study: Samples came from the United States, Italy and Spain, spanning acute and convalescent COVID-19.

The authors' processing: Quantification of nucleated cells was approximated via reference gene primer amplification. Sequencing used immunoSEQ multiplex PCR; TCRdb keeps in-frame clones, though not all of them. V, J and clone size were drawn from that table, and D and trimming were deduced from the DNA. The profile shows 150,000 to 200,000 clones, around 80% of them singletons. This CDR3 region has 12 residues. Germline-derived CDR1 and CDR2 are SGHTS and YDEGEE. Trimming took off 2 bases at V and 6 bases at J, with 8 bases between the two ends. In assigning cohorts, the study relied on participant-reported clinical history. Symptom resolution, clearance, or two negative PCRs marked the recovered donors of Cohort 3.

The specimen was PBMCs or T cells enriched from blood (not recorded which). The TCR was taken from a woman aged 45-60 years who had recovered from COVID-19. The chain joins TRBV5-8 to TRBJ1-1; D remains unclear. The CDR3 loop reads CASSLHQPEAFF. The CDR3 nucleotides read TGTGCCAGCAGCTTACATCAACCTGAAGCTTTCTTT.